The 18 T cell receptor beta chains listed next were all sequenced from one sample in a study of T cells in localized non-small cell lung cancer. Assay: immunoSEQ multiplex PCR; the TCRdb copy retains only in-frame clones and omits some. The sample contains 60,000 to 85,000 clones, approximately 87% of which appear only once. Here the sequenced sample was peripheral blood, taken before any cancer treatment. The receptor source for this set is a male donor at least 60 years old with stage III squamous cell lung carcinoma.

The V and J genes are TRBV7-3 and TRBJ2-1; maybe TRBD2 (6 bases). The CDR3 loop spans 15 amino acids. V was shortened by 1 base and J by 5 bases, with 12 bases between the two germline ends. Germline V gene lookup returns CDR1 SGHTA and CDR2 FQGTGA. The CDR3 here is CASSLSGGANNEQFF. In DNA form, the CDR3 reads TGTGCCAGCAGCTTAAGTGGCGGGGCAAACAATGAGCAGTTCTTC.

The gene calls are TRBV19 and TRBJ1-6; D unclear. Germline CDR1 and CDR2: LNHDA and SQIVND (reference sequence). The V end lost 3 bases, the J end lost 7 bases, and 13 bases lay between the germline ends. CDR3 length: 15 amino acids. The CDR3 region has the DNA TGTGCCAGTAGTATGACCCATAAAGGCAATTCACCCCTCCACTTT. Translated, it gives CASSMTHKGNSPLHF.

This clone was observed a handful of times. The gene calls are TRBV27 and TRBJ2-1; D gene unclear. This CDR3 is 16 amino acids long. The V gene's germline CDR1 is MNHEY and CDR2 SMNVEV (reference sequence). V was cut by 5 bases and J by 10 bases, with 24 bases left in between. CDR3 DNA sequence: TGTGCCAGCAGTCCCCTTGACCGACTGACGGTGAGGGAGCAGTTCTTC. The encoded protein is CASSPLDRLTVREQFF.

The CDR3 DNA sequence: TGCGCCAGCAGTGAAGGCGGGGGTCAAACCGGGGAGCTGTTTTTT. Residues: CASSEGGGQTGELFF. The rearrangement links TRBV10-1 to TRBJ2-2, with 7 positions matching TRBD2. Per the germline V gene, CDR1 is WNHNN and CDR2 is SYGVQD (reference sequence). Losses at the gene ends were 3 bases for V and 5 bases for J; bases not matched to a gene: 6. The CDR3 length is 15 residues.

The chain couples TRBV2 to TRBJ1-4; possibly TRBD1 for D (5 bases). V lost 5 bases, J lost 0 bases, and 10 bases lay in between. CDR3 length equals 15 residues. Germline assignment: CDR1 SNHLY and CDR2 FYNNEI. The CDR3 nucleotides read TGTGCCAGCAGTAGCCGGGACGCAACTAATGAAAAACTGTTTTTT. The encoded protein is CASSSRDATNEKLFF.

This clone was counted a single time. The chain combines TRBV2 with TRBJ2-7, with D possibly called TRBD1 or TRBD2 (6 bases each). Germline CDR1 SNHLY, CDR2 FYNNEI. The V and J ends lost 4 bases and 5 bases respectively, with 12 bases between them. The CDR3 spans 13 residues. Written as DNA, the CDR3 is TGTGCCAGCAGTGTCTTCGGGGGCCACGAGCAGTACGTC. Translated, it gives CASSVFGGHEQYV.

The genes are TRBV19 and TRBJ1-1; TRBD1 might be the D (5 bases). Per the germline V gene, CDR1 is LNHDA and CDR2 is SQIVND (reference sequence). The CDR3 is 13 residues long. The V end lost 10 bases, the J end lost 2 bases, and 14 bases lay between the germline ends. The chain's CDR3 is CATSSGVNTEAFF. In nucleotides, the CDR3 is TGTGCCACCTCGTCGGGGGTAAACACTGAAGCTTTCTTT. The variable domain in full, with the rest retrieved from reference TRBV19 and TRBJ1-1, is DGGITQSPKYLFRKEGQNVTLSCEQNLNHDAMYWYRQDPGQGLRLIYYSQIVNDFQKGDIAEGYSVSREKKESFPLTVTSAQKNPTAFYLCATSSGVNTEAFFGQGTRLTVV.

The chain links TRBV6-6 to TRBJ2-5; D unresolved. The germline gives CDR1 MNHNY, CDR2 SVGAGI (reference sequence). V lost 6 bases and J 1 base, leaving 9 bases between the germline ends. The CDR3 has 13 amino acids. This CDR3 is CASSLRSQETQYF. The CDR3 coding sequence is TGTGCCAGCAGCCTCCGCTCCCAAGAGACCCAGTACTTC.

The chain joins TRBV19 to TRBJ1-1; D is ambiguous. This CDR3 contains 15 residues. Germline CDR1 and CDR2: LNHDA and SQIVND (reference sequence). Trimming left V 4 bases short and J 4 bases short, with 16 bases between. The CDR3 here is CASSTPRRGRTEAFF. The CDR3 nucleotides are TGTGCCAGTAGTACTCCCCGGAGAGGGCGCACTGAAGCTTTCTTT.

The J gene is TRBJ2-3, the V gene TRBV18; D call uncertain. The germline V gene encodes CDR1 KGHSH and CDR2 LQKENI. The CDR3 covers 14 residues. The V end was cut by 1 base, the J end by 6 bases, with 11 bases between. The CDR3 DNA reads as TGTGCCAGCTCACCACGACTCCTAAGGGATACGCAGTATTTT. It yields the protein CASSPRLLRDTQYF.

Turning to this clone: Germline is not matched at one junction end, which may reflect a read error. The same CDR3 also results from other DNA sequences found in this sample. This chain joins TRBV23-1 and TRBJ2-3; no reliable D call. TRBV23-1 counts as an open reading frame of uncertain function. The CDR3 is 15 amino acids. CDR3 sequence reads: CASSQSHRNTDTQYF. The CDR3 bases are TGCGCCAGCAGTCAATCCCACCGCAACACAGATACGCAATATTTT.

J is TRBJ2-2 and V is TRBV30; D remains unclear. Trimming removed 5 bases at V and 2 bases at J, with 12 bases between. The germline V gene has CDR1 GTSNPN and CDR2 SVGIG (reference sequence). The CDR3 extends over 14 amino acids. The CDR3 region is CAWEPGLNTGELFF. CDR3 bases: TGTGCCTGGGAACCGGGTCTTAACACCGGGGAGCTGTTTTTT.

The chain is built from TRBV6-6 and TRBJ1-5; D gene unclear. V dropped 6 bases and J dropped 6 bases, with 12 bases sitting between them. Germline V gene sequence: CDR1 MNHNY, CDR2 SVGAGI (reference sequence). The CDR3 consists of 13 residues. The CDR3 reads CASSPLSGQPQHF. CDR3 DNA: TGTGCCAGCAGCCCCCTGAGCGGTCAGCCCCAGCATTTT.

The chain is built from TRBV7-6 and TRBJ2-7, with D maybe TRBD2 (5 bases). V lost 5 bases and J lost 3, with 14 bases in between. The CDR3 loop spans 14 amino acids. CDR1 and CDR2 (germline): SGHVS, FNYEAQ. The CDR3 is CASSPRTGFYEQYF. The CDR3 nucleotides read TGTGCCAGCAGCCCCCGGACGGGATTCTACGAGCAGTACTTC.

The rearrangement joins TRBV5-1 to TRBJ2-7; D is uncertain. The germline V and J ends were trimmed by 4 bases and 2 bases, with 13 bases remaining between them. The CDR3 is 14 residues long. CDR1 is SGHRS, CDR2 YFSETQ, per germline. CDR3 amino acids: CASSPQLGTYEQYF. DNA of the CDR3: TGCGCCAGCAGCCCCCAATTAGGAACCTACGAGCAGTACTTC.

The rearrangement links TRBV11-2 to TRBJ1-1; D remains ambiguous. This CDR3 spans 15 amino acids. The V and J ends lost 0 bases and 1 base respectively, with 9 bases between them. Germline CDR1 reads SGHAT; CDR2 reads FQNNGV. The CDR3 region is CASSLDRLGNTEAFF. In nucleotides, the CDR3 is TGTGCCAGCAGCTTAGATAGGCTGGGGAACACTGAAGCTTTCTTT.

The chain recombines TRBV6-6 with TRBJ2-3; D tentatively fits TRBD1 or TRBD2 (5 bases each). V shed 2 bases and J shed 5 bases, with 14 bases lying between them. CDR1 and CDR2 from the germline V gene are MNHNY and SVGAGI (reference sequence). This CDR3 spans 15 amino acids. CDR3 DNA: TGTGCCAGCAGTTACCGGAGGTGGGGGATAGATACGCAGTATTTT. It is translated as CASSYRRWGIDTQYF.

This clone has only one observation. This rearrangement joins TRBV5-6 to TRBJ2-1; TRBD2 is a possible D gene (5 bases). The germline V gene encodes CDR1 SGHDT and CDR2 YYEEEE. V was pared by 4 bases and J by 6 bases, with 8 bases between. The CDR3 sequence is 12 residues long. The CDR3 sequence is CASSRGPNEQFF. In nucleotides, the CDR3 is TGTGCCAGCAGCCGCGGGCCCAATGAGCAGTTCTTC.